The source of this T cell receptor (beta chain) is a study of blood T cells in healthy people across ages (dated by TCRdb to the mid-2010s). With regard to the full study: In model experiments, template switching captured about one uniquely barcoded TCR beta cDNA molecule for every two T cells. The study measured age-related changes in TCR beta repertoire diversity using deep sequencing normalized with unique cDNA molecular identifiers. Donors were grouped into four age groups: young (average 16 years), middle-aged (around 39), aged (around 60) and long-lived (around 82). To avoid experimental bias, donors of different ages were randomly spread across the sequencing lanes. Two additional independent replicas of 1 million unique cDNA reads from the same blood draw were analyzed for two donors (one aged 18 to 30 and one aged 80 or older).

The germline V and J ends show losses of 3 bases and 2 bases respectively, and no gene match explains 11 bases of the junction. From a lookup of the germline V gene (reference sequence), CDR1 and CDR2 are DFQATT and SNEGSKA. Including the terminal cysteine and phenylalanine, the CDR3 comprises 17 residues. Solely the CDR3 DNA is kept, with 51 bases framed from the first base. What the research found in general, with its limitations: There was a strong correlation between observed TCR beta diversity and the percentage of naive T cells measured by flow cytometry. Bulk unsorted PBMC profiling prevented conclusive comparison of naive and antigen-experienced compartments. Estimates of total diversity from one million sequenced T cells were regarded as lower bounds and underestimates. Because the CMV infection status of the donors was unknown, age-related changes in expanded clonotypes may potentially have been confounded. Compared with the aged group, more naive CD4+ T cells, fewer expanded clones and increased TCR diversity were shown by the long-lived group, suggesting age selection. As age increased, observed TCR beta diversity per million T cells dropped in a roughly linear way, and a significant reduction was already evident by age around 41.

Concerning this clonotype: What this receptor recognizes is not known. Base qualities are not recorded, but no much larger clone differs from it by a single base.

Donors were 39 systemically healthy Caucasian individuals from Russia aged roughly 6 to 90 years. Around 9.7 milliliters of peripheral blood were collected from each donor into EDTA-treated Vacutainer tubes. Ficoll-Paque density-gradient centrifugation was used to isolate PBMCs, with at least 6.5 million obtained per sample. Total RNA, at least 6 micrograms per sample, was extracted from PBMCs with Trizol reagent. For every donor, flow cytometry on a PBMC aliquot measured the percentage of naive CD45RAhigh/CD27high T cells. Library preparation was by 5' RACE. The sequencing machine was an Illumina HiSeq 2500. The second PCR ran for about 7 to 11 cycles and used a J-beta primer mix along with a sample-barcoded 5' primer. A template-switch 5' adaptor carrying 12 random nucleotides introduced a unique molecular identifier onto each TCR beta cDNA molecule. At least 3 million CDR3-containing paired-end reads were obtained from each sample. First-strand cDNA synthesis was performed from all RNA using the Mint cDNA synthesis kit, with priming by a TRBC-specific oligonucleotide. All cDNA was treated with uracil-DNA glycosylase and then went through a first 18-cycle PCR with the universal primers M1SS and BC2_uni_R. In the source study's methods: For normalization, 1 million high-quality reads were randomly selected from each sample, with every read carrying a distinct molecular identifier. Instead of being binned into consensus sequences, reads that shared molecular identifiers were thrown out. MiTCR, with a Q25 quality threshold and the strictest error-elimination algorithm, was used for CDR3 identification, clonotype clustering and error correction. A nonparametric unseen species model with Euler transformation was used to estimate lower-bound total TCR beta diversity. TCRdb reanalyzed the raw reads on its own, using fastp at Q25 for trimming and MiXCR for clone calling, and kept in-frame beta chains. Here each entry gathers all rows of one CDR3 protein and keeps the most common genes and DNA. These V and J calls rely on TCRdb rather than the paper's analysis. Recorded for this sample are some 1 million distinct CDR3 sequences; roughly 45% of them occurred a single time. In total, the top ten clones hold under 20% of the sample.

The rearrangement joined TRBV20-1 to TRBJ2-3, and 10 junction bases match TRBD2. The sequenced sample was blood. This receptor was taken from a woman aged 60-75 years in good health. The bases are TGCAGTGCTAGCCACCCAGGGACTAGCGAACTCACAGATACGCAGTATTTT. Its protein product is CSASHPGTSELTDTQYF.